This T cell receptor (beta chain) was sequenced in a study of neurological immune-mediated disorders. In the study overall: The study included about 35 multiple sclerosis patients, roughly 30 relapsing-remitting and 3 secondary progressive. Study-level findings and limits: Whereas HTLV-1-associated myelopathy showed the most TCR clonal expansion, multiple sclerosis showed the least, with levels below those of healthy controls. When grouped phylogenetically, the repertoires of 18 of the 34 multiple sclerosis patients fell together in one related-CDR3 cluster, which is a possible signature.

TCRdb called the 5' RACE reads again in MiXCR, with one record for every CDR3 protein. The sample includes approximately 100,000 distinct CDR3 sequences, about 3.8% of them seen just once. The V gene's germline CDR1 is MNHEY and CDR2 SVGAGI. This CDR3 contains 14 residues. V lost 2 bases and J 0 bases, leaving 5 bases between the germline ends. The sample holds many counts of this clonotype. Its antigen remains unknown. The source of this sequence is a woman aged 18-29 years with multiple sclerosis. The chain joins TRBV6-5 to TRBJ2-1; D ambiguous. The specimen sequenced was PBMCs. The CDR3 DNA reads TGTGCCAGCAGTTACGAGAACTCCTACAATGAGCAGTTCTTC. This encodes CASSYENSYNEQFF.